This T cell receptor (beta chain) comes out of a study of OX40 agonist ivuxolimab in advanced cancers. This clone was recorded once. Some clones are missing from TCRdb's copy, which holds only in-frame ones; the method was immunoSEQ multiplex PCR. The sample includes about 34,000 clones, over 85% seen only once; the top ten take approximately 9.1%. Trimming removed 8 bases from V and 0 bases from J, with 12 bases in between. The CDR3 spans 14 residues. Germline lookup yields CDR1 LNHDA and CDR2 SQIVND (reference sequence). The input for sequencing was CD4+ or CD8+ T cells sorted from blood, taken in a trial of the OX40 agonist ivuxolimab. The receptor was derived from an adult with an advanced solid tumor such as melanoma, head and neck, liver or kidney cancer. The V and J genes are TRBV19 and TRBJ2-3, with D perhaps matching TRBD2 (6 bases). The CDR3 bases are TGTGCCAGTCGACGGACTACTAGCACAGATACGCAGTATTTT. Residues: CASRRTTSTDTQYF.